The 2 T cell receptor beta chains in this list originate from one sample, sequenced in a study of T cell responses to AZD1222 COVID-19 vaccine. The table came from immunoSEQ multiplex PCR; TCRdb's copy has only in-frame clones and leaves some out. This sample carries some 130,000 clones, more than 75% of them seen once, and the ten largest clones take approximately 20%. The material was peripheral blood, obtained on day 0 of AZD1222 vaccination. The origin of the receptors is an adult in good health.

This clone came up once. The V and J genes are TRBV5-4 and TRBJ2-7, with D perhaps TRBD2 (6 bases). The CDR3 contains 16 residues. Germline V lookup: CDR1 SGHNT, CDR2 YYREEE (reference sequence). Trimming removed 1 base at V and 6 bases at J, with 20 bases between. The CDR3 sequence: CASSLQNGGRRLEQYF. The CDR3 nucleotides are TGTGCCAGCAGCTTGCAAAACGGGGGACGTCGGCTCGAGCAGTACTTC.

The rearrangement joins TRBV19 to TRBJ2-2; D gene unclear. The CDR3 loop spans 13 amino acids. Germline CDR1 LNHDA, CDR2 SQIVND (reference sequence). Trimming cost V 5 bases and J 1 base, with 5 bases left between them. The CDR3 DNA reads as TGTGCCAGTAGTTCCCGGAACACCGGGGAGCTGTTTTTT. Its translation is CASSSRNTGELFF. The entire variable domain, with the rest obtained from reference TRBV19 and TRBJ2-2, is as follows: DGGITQSPKYLFRKEGQNVTLSCEQNLNHDAMYWYRQDPGQGLRLIYYSQIVNDFQKGDIAEGYSVSREKKESFPLTVTSAQKNPTAFYLCASSSRNTGELFFGEGSRLTVL.